The 20 T cell receptor beta chains listed next were all sequenced from one sample in a study of patients with pleural tuberculosis. TCRdb ran MiXCR on the reads and lists one entry per CDR3 protein. Altogether roughly 27,000 distinct CDR3 sequences are present, 15% to 20% being singletons, with the ten largest covering 3.5%. The sequencing input was peripheral blood. Receptor source: a human donor with pleural tuberculosis.

This clonotype was detected many times. V is TRBV27 and J is TRBJ2-1; no clear D. V shed 6 bases and J shed 0 bases, with 12 bases lying between them. CDR1 MNHEY and CDR2 SMNVEV come from the germline V gene (reference sequence). This CDR3 contains 15 residues. This CDR3 is CASRDIRSSYNEQFF. The DNA for the CDR3 is TGTGCCAGCAGAGACATCCGGAGCTCCTACAATGAGCAGTTCTTC.

Many counts were recorded for this clonotype. This chain joins TRBV9 and TRBJ2-1; 13 bases fit TRBD2. The V and J ends lost 4 bases and 9 bases, in that order; junction bases with no gene match: 16. Germline V gives CDR1 SGDLS, CDR2 YYNGEE. The CDR3 covers 18 residues. The CDR3 DNA reads TGTGCCAGCAGCCCGAGAGGCCCTTCTGGACTAGCGGGAGTTGAGCAGTTCTTC. Its translation: CASSPRGPSGLAGVEQFF.

This clonotype was observed at least ten times. The V and J genes are TRBV7-9 and TRBJ2-1; TRBD2 agrees at 7 bases. V gave up 8 bases and J gave up 6 bases; unmatched junction bases: 13. The CDR3 is 15 amino acids. Looked up from germline, CDR1 is SEHNR and CDR2 is FQNEAQ (reference sequence). The CDR3 spells CASELVGGLSNEQFF. As DNA, the CDR3 is TGTGCCAGCGAACTCGTGGGAGGGTTGAGCAATGAGCAGTTCTTC.

A remark on this clonotype: The conserved phenylalanine or tryptophan normally closing the CDR3 is absent here, so this likely arose from a read error. The chain employs TRBV28 and TRBJ1-1; D is possibly TRBD1 (6 bases). CDR1 and CDR2 (germline): MDHEN, SYDVKM. This CDR3 has 14 residues. CDR3 in amino acids: CTSSLGRGNTEAFL. DNA for the CDR3: TGTACCAGCAGTTTGGGCAGGGGGAACACTGAAGCTTTCTTA.

This clonotype appeared a single time. Since no conserved phenylalanine or tryptophan closes the CDR3, a read error is the likely cause. This chain joins TRBV2 and TRBJ1-5; D remains unclear. Germline V gene sequence: CDR1 SNHLY, CDR2 FYNNEI. The CDR3 is made up of 16 amino acids. As DNA, the CDR3 is TGTGCCGGCAGTGTAGAAAGCTTAAGGAGCAATCAGCCCCAGCATTGT. Encoded protein: CAGSVESLRSNQPQHC.

CDR3 in amino acids: CASSDGQGRIEAFF. CDR3 sequence (DNA): TGTGCCAGCAGCGACGGACAGGGTCGCATTGAGGCTTTCTTT. This chain connects TRBV7-2 to TRBJ1-1; 8 nucleotides line up with TRBD1. With V trimmed by 5 bases and J by 11 bases, 13 bases remained unmatched. Germline CDR1 reads SGHTA; CDR2 reads FQGNSA. The CDR3 consists of 14 residues. Full variable domain (remainder filled in from reference TRBV7-2 and TRBJ1-1): GAGVSQSPSNKVTEKGKDVELRCDPISGHTALYWYRQSLGQGLEFLIYFQGNSAPDKSGLPSDRFSAERTGGSVSTLTIQRTQQEDSAVYLCASSDGQGRIEAFFGQGTRLTVV.

This chain connects TRBV30 to TRBJ1-3, with TRBD1 matching over 7 bases. Germline lookup yields CDR1 GTSNPN and CDR2 SVGIG (reference sequence). V lost 4 bases to trimming and J lost 4 bases; unmatched junction nucleotides: 7. The CDR3 covers 14 residues. The CDR3 nucleotides read TGTGCCTGGAATCCGACAGGGCTCGGAAACACCATATATTTT. Encoded protein: CAWNPTGLGNTIYF. The whole variable domain, remainder taken from reference TRBV30 and TRBJ1-3, is SQTIHQWPATLVQPVGSPLSLECTVEGTSNPNLYWYRQAAGRGLQLLFYSVGIGQISSEVPQNLSASRPQDRQFILSSKKLLLSDSGFYLCAWNPTGLGNTIYFGEGSWLTVV.

About this clonotype itself: This may come from a read error, since a much larger clone is one base off. This sequence joins TRBV30 and TRBJ2-7; D possibly uses TRBD1 or TRBD2 (5 bases each). CDR1 GTSNPN and CDR2 SVGIG come from the germline V gene (reference sequence). The CDR3 totals 13 residues. CDR3 in amino acids: CAWSRDAGYGQYF. As DNA, the CDR3 is TGTGCCTGGAGTAGGGACGCAGGGTACGGGCAGTACTTC. The full variable domain, its missing parts supplied by reference TRBV30 and TRBJ2-7, is SQTIHQWPATLVQPVGSPLSLECTVEGTSNPNLYWYRQAAGRGLQLLFYSVGIGQISSEVPQNLSASRPQDRQFILSSKKLLLSDSGFYLCAWSRDAGYGQYFGPGTRLTVT.

J is TRBJ2-1 and V is TRBV2; no reliable D call. Trimming removed 6 bases at V and 6 bases at J, with 12 bases between. CDR1 SNHLY and CDR2 FYNNEI come from the germline V gene. The CDR3 runs to 13 residues. This CDR3 reads CASSPPVANEQFF. In DNA, the CDR3 is TGTGCCAGCAGCCCCCCTGTAGCCAATGAGCAGTTCTTC.

This clonotype was counted many times. This rearrangement joins TRBV5-1 to TRBJ1-1, with D uncertain. Trimming took 2 bases from V and 1 from J, leaving 9 bases between them. CDR1 is SGHRS, CDR2 YFSETQ, per germline. The CDR3 sequence is 14 residues long. The CDR3 region is CASSFLTGNTEAFF. The CDR3 nucleotides are TGCGCCAGCAGCTTCCTGACGGGGAACACTGAAGCTTTCTTT.

This clonotype was detected many times. The genes are TRBV10-3 and TRBJ2-7, with 9 bases fitting TRBD2. This CDR3 spans 15 amino acids. V trimming: 6 bases; J trimming: 0 bases; junction bases outside the gene matches: 6. Germline CDR1 ENHRY, CDR2 SYGVKD. The CDR3: CAIRKAGGISYEQYF. CDR3 DNA sequence: TGTGCCATCAGAAAAGCGGGAGGAATCTCCTACGAGCAGTACTTC.

This clonotype was seen many times. The chain combines TRBV12-3 or TRBV12-4 with TRBJ2-1, with a weak D call TRBD2 (6 bases). CDR3 length equals 14 residues. Trimming took off 5 bases at V and 5 bases at J, with 13 bases between the two ends. The CDR3 region has the DNA TGTGCCAGCAGTCTCGGGAGTACGAACAATGAGCAGTTCTTC. Its translation is CASSLGSTNNEQFF.

Comment on this clonotype: This may come from a read error, since a much larger clone is one base off. V is TRBV20-1 and J is TRBJ2-3; either TRBD1 or TRBD2 may supply D (7 bases each). Trimming cost V 3 bases and J 0 bases, with 13 bases left between them. This CDR3 has 15 amino acids. CDR1 and CDR2 (germline): DFQATT, SNEGSKA (reference sequence). CDR3 in amino acids: CSASRGGGSTDTQYF. In DNA, the CDR3 is TGCAGTGCTAGCAGGGGGGGGGGGAGCACAGATACGCAGTATTTT.

Many counts were recorded for this clonotype. The chain employs TRBV27 and TRBJ2-3; 9 positions match TRBD2. J was trimmed by 3 bases and V by 7 bases; bases with no gene match: 8. From germline, CDR1 is MNHEY and CDR2 SMNVEV (reference sequence). This CDR3 is 15 amino acids long. In DNA form, the CDR3 reads TGTGCCAGCACCCGGGGGGCGGGAGGGACAGATACGCAGTATTTT. Translation gives CASTRGAGGTDTQYF.

This clonotype was detected ten times or more. This sequence joins TRBV28 and TRBJ1-2; weak D call: TRBD1 (6 bases). The CDR3 consists of 14 residues. Germline lookup yields CDR1 MDHEN and CDR2 SYDVKM. The ends were cut back, 7 bases at V and 5 bases at J, with 17 bases in the middle. The DNA of the CDR3 is TGTGCCAGCACTCCGGGACAATTAAAGTATGGCTACACCTTC. The encoded protein is CASTPGQLKYGYTF.

This clonotype was counted at least ten times. V is TRBV30 and J is TRBJ2-1; D is possibly TRBD1 (5 bases). V was shortened by 4 bases and J by 8 bases, with 9 bases between the two germline ends. The V gene's germline CDR1 is GTSNPN and CDR2 SVGIG (reference sequence). This CDR3 has 11 amino acids. The CDR3, as DNA: TGTGCCTGGACTCAAGGGGATGAGCAGTTCTTC. Protein product: CAWTQGDEQFF.

The table lists this clonotype with many counts. The chain has TRBV4-3 and TRBJ2-1; D assignment may be TRBD1 or TRBD2 (6 bases each). CDR1 and CDR2 from the germline V gene are LGHNA and YSLEER. V lost 5 bases and J 7 bases, leaving 18 bases between the germline ends. This CDR3 is built from 15 residues. CDR3 nucleotides: TGCGCCAGCAGCTTAACCTCCGGGGGCCTGAATGAGCAGTTCTTC. Encoded protein: CASSLTSGGLNEQFF.

This clonotype was detected ten times or more. The chain combines TRBV27 with TRBJ1-2, with D maybe TRBD1 (5 bases). This CDR3 region has 13 residues. The V and J ends lost 6 bases and 4 bases respectively, with 12 bases between them. The V gene's germline CDR1 is MNHEY and CDR2 SMNVEV (reference sequence). The CDR3 here is CASSDQGAYGYTF. DNA for the CDR3: TGTGCCAGCAGCGATCAGGGCGCCTATGGCTACACCTTC.

This clonotype was picked up many times. The chain couples TRBV19 to TRBJ1-1; tentatively, D is TRBD1 (6 bases). Germline V CDR1 and CDR2: LNHDA, SQIVND (reference sequence). The CDR3 has 14 amino acids. V was clipped by 8 bases and J by 4 bases, with 17 bases between them. CDR3 loop: CASREDRRATEAFF. The CDR3, as DNA: TGTGCCAGTCGAGAGGACAGACGGGCCACTGAAGCTTTCTTT. Full variable domain (missing parts from reference TRBV19 and TRBJ1-1): DGGITQSPKYLFRKEGQNVTLSCEQNLNHDAMYWYRQDPGQGLRLIYYSQIVNDFQKGDIAEGYSVSREKKESFPLTVTSAQKNPTAFYLCASREDRRATEAFFGQGTRLTVV.

There are many counts of this clonotype. The chain combines TRBV20-1 with TRBJ2-3; D not certain. Trimming removed 3 bases from V and 0 bases from J, with 7 bases in between. The CDR3 contains 13 residues. Germline V gene sequence: CDR1 DFQATT, CDR2 SNEGSKA (reference sequence). The CDR3 loop reads CSARPTSTDTQYF. The CDR3 nucleotides read TGCAGTGCTAGGCCTACTAGCACAGATACGCAGTATTTT.